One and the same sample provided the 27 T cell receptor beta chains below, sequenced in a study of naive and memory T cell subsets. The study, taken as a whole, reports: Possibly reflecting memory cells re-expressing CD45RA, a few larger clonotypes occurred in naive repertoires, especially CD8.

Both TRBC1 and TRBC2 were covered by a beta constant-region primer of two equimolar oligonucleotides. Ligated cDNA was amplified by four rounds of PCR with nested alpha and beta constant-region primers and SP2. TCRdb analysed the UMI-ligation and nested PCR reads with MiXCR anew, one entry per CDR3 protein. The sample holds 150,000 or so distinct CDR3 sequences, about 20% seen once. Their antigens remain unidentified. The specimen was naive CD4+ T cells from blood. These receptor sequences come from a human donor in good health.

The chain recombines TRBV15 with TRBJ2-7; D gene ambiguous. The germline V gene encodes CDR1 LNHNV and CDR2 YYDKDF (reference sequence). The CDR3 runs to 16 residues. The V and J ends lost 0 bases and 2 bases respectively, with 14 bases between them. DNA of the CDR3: TGTGCCACCAGCAGAGATCAAGGGAAAGTACCCTACGAGCAGTACTTC. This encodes CATSRDQGKVPYEQYF. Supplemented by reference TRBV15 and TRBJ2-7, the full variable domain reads DAMVIQNPRYQVTQFGKPVTLSCSQTLNHNVMYWYQQKSSQAPKLLFHYYDKDFNNEADTPDNFQSRRPNTSFCFLDIRSPGLGDTAMYLCATSRDQGKVPYEQYFGPGTRLTVT.

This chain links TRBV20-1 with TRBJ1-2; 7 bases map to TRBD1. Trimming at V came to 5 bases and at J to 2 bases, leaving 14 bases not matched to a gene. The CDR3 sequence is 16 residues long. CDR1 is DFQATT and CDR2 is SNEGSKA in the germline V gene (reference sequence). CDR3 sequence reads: CSARKPGTELNYGYTF. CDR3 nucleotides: TGCAGTGCTCGAAAACCCGGGACAGAGCTGAACTATGGCTACACCTTC.

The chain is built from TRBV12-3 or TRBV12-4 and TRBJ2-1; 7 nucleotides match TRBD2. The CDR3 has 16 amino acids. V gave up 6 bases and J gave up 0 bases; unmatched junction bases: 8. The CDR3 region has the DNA TGTGCCAGCAGGCGGGGTAGCGGGCTCTCCTACAATGAGCAGTTCTTC. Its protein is CASRRGSGLSYNEQFF.

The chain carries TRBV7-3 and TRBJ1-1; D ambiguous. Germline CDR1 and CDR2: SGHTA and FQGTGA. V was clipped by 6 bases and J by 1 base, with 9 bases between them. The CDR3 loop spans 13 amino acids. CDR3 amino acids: CASSRDGNTEAFF. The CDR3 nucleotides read TGTGCCAGCAGTCGAGACGGGAACACTGAAGCTTTCTTT. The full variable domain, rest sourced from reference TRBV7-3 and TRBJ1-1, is GAGVSQTPSNKVTEKGKYVELRCDPISGHTALYWYRQSLGQGPEFLIYFQGTGAADDSGLPNDRFFAVRPEGSVSTLKIQRTERGDSAVYLCASSRDGNTEAFFGQGTRLTVV.

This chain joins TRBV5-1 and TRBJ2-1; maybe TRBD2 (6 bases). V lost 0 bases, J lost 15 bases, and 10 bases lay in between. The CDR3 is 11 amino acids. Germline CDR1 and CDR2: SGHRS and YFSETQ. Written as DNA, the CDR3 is TGCGCCAGCAGCTTGGATCGGGAGTGGTTCTTC. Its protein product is CASSLDREWFF.

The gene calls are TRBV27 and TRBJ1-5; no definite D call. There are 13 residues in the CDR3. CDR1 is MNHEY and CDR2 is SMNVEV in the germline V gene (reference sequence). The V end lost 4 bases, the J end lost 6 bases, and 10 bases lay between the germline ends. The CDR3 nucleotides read TGTGCCAGCAGTTATTCGCAACTTCAGCCCCAGCATTTT. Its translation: CASSYSQLQPQHF.

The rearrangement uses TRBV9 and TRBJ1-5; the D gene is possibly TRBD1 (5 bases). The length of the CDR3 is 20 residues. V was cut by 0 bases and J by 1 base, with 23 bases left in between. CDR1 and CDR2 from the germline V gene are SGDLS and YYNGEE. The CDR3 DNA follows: TGTGCCAGCAGCGTAGATGAAGATCGGGACGCCCCTGGGAGCAATCAGCCCCAGCATTTT. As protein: CASSVDEDRDAPGSNQPQHF. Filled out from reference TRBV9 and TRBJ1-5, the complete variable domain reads DSGVTQTPKHLITATGQRVTLRCSPRSGDLSVYWYQQSLDQGLQFLIQYYNGEERAKGNILERFSAQQFPDLHSELNLSSLELGDSALYFCASSVDEDRDAPGSNQPQHFGDGTRLSIL.

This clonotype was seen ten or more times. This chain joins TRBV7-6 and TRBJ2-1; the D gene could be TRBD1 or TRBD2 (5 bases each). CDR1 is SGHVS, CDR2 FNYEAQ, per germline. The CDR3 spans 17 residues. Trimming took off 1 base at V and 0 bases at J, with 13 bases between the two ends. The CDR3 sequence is CASSLDAGRSSYNEQFF. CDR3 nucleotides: TGTGCCAGCAGCTTAGATGCAGGGAGAAGCTCCTACAATGAGCAGTTCTTC. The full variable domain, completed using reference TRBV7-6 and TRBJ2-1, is GAGVSQSPRYKVTKRGQDVALRCDPISGHVSLYWYRQALGQGPEFLTYFNYEAQQDKSGLPNDRFSAERPEGSISTLTIQRTEQRDSAMYRCASSLDAGRSSYNEQFFGPGTRLTVL.

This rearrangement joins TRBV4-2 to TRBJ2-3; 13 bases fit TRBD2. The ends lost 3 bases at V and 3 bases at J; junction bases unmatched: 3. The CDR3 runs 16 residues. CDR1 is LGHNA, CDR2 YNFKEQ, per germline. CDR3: CASSQKLAGGTDTQYF. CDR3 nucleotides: TGTGCCAGCAGCCAGAAACTAGCGGGAGGGACAGATACGCAGTATTTT.

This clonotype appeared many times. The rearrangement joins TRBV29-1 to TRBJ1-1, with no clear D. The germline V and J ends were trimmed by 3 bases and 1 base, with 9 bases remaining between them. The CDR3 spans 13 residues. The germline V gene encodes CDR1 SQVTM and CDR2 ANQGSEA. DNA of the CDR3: TGCAGCGTTGAGGGAGGGAGGAACACTGAAGCTTTCTTT. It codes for CSVEGGRNTEAFF.

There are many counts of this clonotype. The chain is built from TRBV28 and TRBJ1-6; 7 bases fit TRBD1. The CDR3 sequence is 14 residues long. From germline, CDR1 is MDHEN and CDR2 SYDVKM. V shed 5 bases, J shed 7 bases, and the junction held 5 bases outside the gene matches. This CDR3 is CASSLTGANSPLHF. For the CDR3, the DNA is TGTGCCAGCAGTCTTACAGGGGCAAATTCACCCCTCCACTTT.

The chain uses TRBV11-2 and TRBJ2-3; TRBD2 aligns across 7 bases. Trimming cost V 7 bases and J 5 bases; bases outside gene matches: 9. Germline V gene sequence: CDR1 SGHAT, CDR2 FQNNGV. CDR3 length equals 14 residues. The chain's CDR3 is CASNIKRDVDTQYF. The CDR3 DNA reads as TGTGCCAGCAACATAAAGCGGGACGTAGATACGCAGTATTTT. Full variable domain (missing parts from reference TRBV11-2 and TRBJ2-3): EAGVAQSPRYKIIEKRQSVAFWCNPISGHATLYWYQQILGQGPKLLIQFQNNGVVDDSQLPKDRFSAERLKGVDSTLKIQPAKLEDSAVYLCASNIKRDVDTQYFGPGTRLTVL.

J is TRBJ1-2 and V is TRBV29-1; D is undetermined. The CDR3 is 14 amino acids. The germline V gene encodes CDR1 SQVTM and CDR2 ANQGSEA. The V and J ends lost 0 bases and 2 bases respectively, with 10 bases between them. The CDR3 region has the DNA TGCAGCGTTGAAGATATGACGGGGAACTATGGCTACACCTTC. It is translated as CSVEDMTGNYGYTF. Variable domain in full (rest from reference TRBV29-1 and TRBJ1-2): SAVISQKPSRDICQRGTSLTIQCQVDSQVTMMFWYRQQPGQSLTLIATANQGSEATYESGFVIDKFPISRPNLTFSTLTVSNMSPEDSSIYLCSVEDMTGNYGYTFGSGTRLTVV.

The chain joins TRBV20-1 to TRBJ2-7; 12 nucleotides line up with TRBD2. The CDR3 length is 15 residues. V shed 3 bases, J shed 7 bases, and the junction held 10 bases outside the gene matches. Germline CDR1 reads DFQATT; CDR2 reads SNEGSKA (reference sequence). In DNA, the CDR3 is TGCAGTGCTAGCTTACCTAGACTAGCGGGAGTTGAGCAGTACTTC. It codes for CSASLPRLAGVEQYF.

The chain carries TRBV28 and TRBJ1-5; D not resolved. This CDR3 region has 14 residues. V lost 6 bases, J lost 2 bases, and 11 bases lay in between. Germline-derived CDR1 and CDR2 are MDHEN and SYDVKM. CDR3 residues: CASRRPGGNQPQHF. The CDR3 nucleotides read TGTGCCAGCAGACGACCCGGGGGCAATCAGCCCCAGCATTTT.

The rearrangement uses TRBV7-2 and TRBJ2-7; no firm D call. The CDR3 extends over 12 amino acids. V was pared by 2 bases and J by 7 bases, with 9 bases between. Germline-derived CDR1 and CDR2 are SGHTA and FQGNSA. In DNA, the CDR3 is TGTGCCAGCAGCTTATACATGGGGGAGCAGTACTTC. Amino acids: CASSLYMGEQYF.

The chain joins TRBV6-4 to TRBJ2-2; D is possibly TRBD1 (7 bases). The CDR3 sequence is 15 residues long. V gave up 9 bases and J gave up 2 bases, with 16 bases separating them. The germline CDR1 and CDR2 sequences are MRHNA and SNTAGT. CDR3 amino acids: CASSPQGGNTGELFF. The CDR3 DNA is TGTGCCAGTTCGCCGCAGGGGGGCAACACCGGGGAGCTGTTTTTT.

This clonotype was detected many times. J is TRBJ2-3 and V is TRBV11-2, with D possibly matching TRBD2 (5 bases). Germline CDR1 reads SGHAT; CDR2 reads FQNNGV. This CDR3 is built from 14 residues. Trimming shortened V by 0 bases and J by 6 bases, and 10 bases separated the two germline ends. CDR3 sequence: CASSLDRRGDTQYF. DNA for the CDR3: TGTGCCAGCAGCTTAGATCGGAGAGGGGATACGCAGTATTTT.

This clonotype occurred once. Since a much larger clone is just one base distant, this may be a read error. In DNA form, the CDR3 reads TGTGCCAGCAGCTTCAGCGGGGGCACAGATACGCAGTATTTT. Translating gives CASSFSGGTDTQYF. V gene TRBV7-2 combines with J gene TRBJ2-3; 7 bases map to TRBD2. After removal of 3 bases from V and 1 base from J, the junction contained 1 base not matched to a gene. This CDR3 region has 14 residues. CDR1 and CDR2 from the germline V gene are SGHTA and FQGNSA.

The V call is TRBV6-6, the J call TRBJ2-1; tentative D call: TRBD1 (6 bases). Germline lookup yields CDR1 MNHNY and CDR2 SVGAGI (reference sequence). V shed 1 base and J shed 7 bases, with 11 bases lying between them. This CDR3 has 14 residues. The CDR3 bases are TGTGCCAGCAGTTACTTGACAGGAGGAAATGAGCAGTTCTTC. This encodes CASSYLTGGNEQFF.

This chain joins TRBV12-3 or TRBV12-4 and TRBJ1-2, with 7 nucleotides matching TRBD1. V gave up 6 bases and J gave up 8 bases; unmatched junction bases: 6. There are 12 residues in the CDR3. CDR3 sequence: CASSIGGRGYTF. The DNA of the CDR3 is TGTGCCAGCAGCATAGGGGGCAGGGGCTACACCTTC.

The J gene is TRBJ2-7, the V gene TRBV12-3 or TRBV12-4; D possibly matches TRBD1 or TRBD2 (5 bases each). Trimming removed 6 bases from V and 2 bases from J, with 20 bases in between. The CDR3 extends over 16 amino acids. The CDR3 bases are TGTGCCAGCAGCCCGAGAGGGGAGCGCAGACCCTACGAGCAGTACTTC. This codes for CASSPRGERRPYEQYF.

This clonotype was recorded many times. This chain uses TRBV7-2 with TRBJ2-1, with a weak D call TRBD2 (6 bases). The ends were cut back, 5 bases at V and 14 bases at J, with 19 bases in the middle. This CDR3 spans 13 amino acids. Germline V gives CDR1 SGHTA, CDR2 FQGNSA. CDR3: CASSLRREWGEFF. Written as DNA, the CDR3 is TGTGCCAGCAGCCTTCGACGGGAATGGGGGGAGTTCTTC.

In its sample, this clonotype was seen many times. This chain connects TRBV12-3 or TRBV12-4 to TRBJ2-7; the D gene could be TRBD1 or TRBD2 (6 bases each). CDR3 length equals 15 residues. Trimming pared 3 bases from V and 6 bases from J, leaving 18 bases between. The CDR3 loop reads CASSFEGGGASEQYF. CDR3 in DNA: TGTGCCAGCAGTTTTGAGGGGGGTGGGGCCAGCGAGCAGTACTTC.

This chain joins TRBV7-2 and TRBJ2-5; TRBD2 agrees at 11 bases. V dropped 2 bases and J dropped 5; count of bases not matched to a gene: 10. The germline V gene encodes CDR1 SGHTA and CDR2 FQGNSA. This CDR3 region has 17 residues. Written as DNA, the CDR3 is TGTGCCAGCAGCTTAAGAGGGCTAGCGGGAGGTAGGGAGACCCAGTACTTC. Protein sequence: CASSLRGLAGGRETQYF.

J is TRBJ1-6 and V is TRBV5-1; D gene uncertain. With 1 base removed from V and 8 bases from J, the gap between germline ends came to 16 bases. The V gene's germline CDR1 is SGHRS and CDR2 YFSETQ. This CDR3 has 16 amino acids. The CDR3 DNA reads TGCGCCAGCAGCTTGTTACCCCAGGCGGTGGATTCACCCCTCCACTTT. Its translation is CASSLLPQAVDSPLHF.

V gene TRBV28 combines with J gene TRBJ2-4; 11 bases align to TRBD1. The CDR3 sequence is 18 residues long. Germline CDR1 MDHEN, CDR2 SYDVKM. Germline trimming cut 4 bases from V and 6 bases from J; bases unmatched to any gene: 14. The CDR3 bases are TGTGCCAGCAGTTCCCATTCCCCCGGGACAGGGGGAGGAAACATTCAGTACTTC. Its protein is CASSSHSPGTGGGNIQYF.